This TCR beta chain was documented in a study of T cells after yellow fever vaccination (dated by TCRdb to between 2018 and 2021). Regarding the complete study: The SMART-Seq v4 Ultra Low Input RNA kit was used to prepare libraries from fractions with low cell numbers. To follow T-cell clones before and after primary and booster YFV17D yellow fever vaccination, bulk TCR alpha and beta repertoires were sequenced over time. Two healthy male donors made up the cohort, one aged 18 to 29 years and the other aged 30 to 40 years. Blood was drawn at multiple timepoints before and after primary and secondary immunization, with bulk PBMC replicates and cell subsets isolated. Study-wide conclusions, independent of this receptor: Compared with the primary T-cell response, the secondary T-cell response was weaker but faster, peaking on day 5 rather than day 15. Because abundant contaminating clonotypes from the bulk population could be contained in FACS-sorted repertoires, computational filtering was required. A small share of clonotypes was detected in both CD4 and CD8 compartments, with the overlap likely arising from convergent recombination. After the booster, most clones that had expanded after primary vaccination were detected again (around 97% of CD4 and around nine tenths of CD8), suggesting broad maintenance of memory. The study included only two donors, which limits how far the findings can be generalized.

This clonotype was counted many times. The antigen it binds to is not known. No per-base quality is available; no much larger clone lies one base away. Per the publication, the treatment or condition label means: live attenuated yellow fever vaccine strain. A standard Ficoll-Paque protocol was used to isolate PBMCs from peripheral blood. Dynabeads CD4 and CD8 positive selection kits were used to isolate the CD4 and CD8 T-cell fractions. TriZol was used to extract RNA from bulk PBMCs, from CD4 and CD8 fractions, and from dextramer-positive and dextramer-negative fractions. TCR cDNA was synthesized by 5'RACE template switching, through which a universal primer site and unique molecular identifiers were introduced. Priming of cDNA synthesis was performed from both the TCR alpha and TCR beta constant segments. Libraries were amplified in two PCR steps, with sample barcodes and sequencing adapters added in the second step. Libraries were sequenced on Illumina HiSeq 2500 (2x100 bp) or NovaSeq (2x150 bp). The original methods were these. Demultiplexing of reads and collapsing into UMI consensus sequences were performed with MIGEC, and V(D)J alignment was carried out with MiXCR. Clonotypes responding to the vaccine were identified with edgeR on replicate PBMC samples, with the criteria of FDR below 0.01 and a log2 fold change above 5 up to day 15. Each bulk clonotype was labeled CD4 or CD8 based on which sequenced repertoire, CD4 or CD8, contained the clonotype at higher abundance. TCRdb reran the public reads through fastp at Q25 and MiXCR, keeping productive beta chains. CDR3 protein sequences are deduplicated, and each keeps its most common genes and DNA. These V and J calls derive from TCRdb rather than the authors' analysis. This sample gives 100,000 to 150,000 distinct CDR3 sequences in total; 6% to 8% of them show up just once. The ten largest clones capture around 2.6% of the sample.

The source was CD4+ T cells sorted from PBMCs, collected more than 8 days after the first yellow fever vaccination. This clonotype was sampled from a man in his late teens or twenties who received the YFV17D yellow fever vaccine.

The bases read TGCGCCAGCAGGACCGGGACAGCCGGGGAGCTGTTTTTT. Its translation is CASRTGTAGELFF. This chain is built from TRBV5-1 and TRBJ2-2; TRBD1 lines up with 7 middle nucleotides. Reading the germline V gene gives CDR1 SGHRS and CDR2 YFSETQ. From cysteine to phenylalanine, the CDR3 is 13 amino acids long. Just the 39-base CDR3 DNA is kept, in frame starting at base 1. V is pruned by 5 bases and J by 6 bases, leaving 4 bases of the junction without a gene match.